The clone carrying this T cell receptor (beta chain) was observed a handful of times. Its matching antigen is unknown. The CDR3 has 16 residues. Trimming left V 5 bases short and J 3 bases short, with 20 bases between. CDR1 is SGHAT and CDR2 is FQNNGV in the germline V gene. Ten milliliters of peripheral blood were drawn from each donor into EDTA-treated tubes. Primers used in a second PCR of roughly 7 to 11 cycles were a sample-barcoded 5' primer and a J-beta primer mix. Any given sample supplied a minimum of 2.5 million CDR3-containing paired-end reads. From the 5' RACE reads, TCRdb called clonotypes with MiXCR, one entry per CDR3 protein. This table has under 2,000,000 distinct CDR3 sequences, 40% to 55% appearing once. The data were obtained in a study of blood T cells in healthy people across ages. At the level of the study: Every two T cells gave about one barcoded beta molecule via template switching.

The study's findings and limits: Both higher diversity and more naive CD4+ cells marked long-lived donors when set against aged donors.

The receptor comes from a middle-aged woman in good health. The sequencing sample was made of blood. The genes are TRBV11-2 and TRBJ2-7; D perhaps matches TRBD2 (6 bases). CDR3 DNA sequence: TGTGCCAGCAGCGATCAAAATATGGGGACTCTCTACGAGCAGTACTTC. This sequence encodes CASSDQNMGTLYEQYF.